One and the same sample provided the 9 T cell receptor beta chains below, sequenced in a study of control samples from healthy donors and cancer patients. TCRdb keeps only in-frame clones here, not all; method: immunoSEQ multiplex PCR. The data hold 250,000 to 300,000 clones, with over 75% observed a single time. Specimen: PBMCs. The receptors stem from a woman aged 60-75 years with lung cancer.

V gene TRBV20-1 combines with J gene TRBJ1-2; D call uncertain. Trimming removed 3 bases at V and 11 bases at J, with 13 bases between. This CDR3 has 11 residues. The germline V gene encodes CDR1 DFQATT and CDR2 SNEGSKA (reference sequence). CDR3 residues: CSASDGIKYTF. As DNA, the CDR3 is TGCAGTGCTAGTGACGGGATCAAATACACCTTC.

This clone was recorded a few times. The rearrangement joins TRBV11-2 to TRBJ1-6; 9 bases are shared with TRBD1. Germline CDR1 is SGHAT and CDR2 is FQNNGV. This CDR3 comprises 15 residues. Trimming removed 5 bases from V and 5 bases from J; junction bases left unmatched: 4. The CDR3 nucleotides are TGTGCCAGCAGCGTAGGACAGGGGAATAATTCACCCCTCCACTTT. Translated, it gives CASSVGQGNNSPLHF.

The chain couples TRBV9 to TRBJ2-1; 8 bases fit TRBD2. The germline gives CDR1 SGDLS, CDR2 YYNGEE. Unmatched junction bases numbered 2, after V lost 0 bases and J lost 3 bases. CDR3 length equals 15 residues. CDR3 bases: TGTGCCAGCAGCGTAGCAGCGGGAGACTACAATGAGCAGTTCTTC. It yields the protein CASSVAAGDYNEQFF.

The gene calls are TRBV9 and TRBJ2-2; no clear D gene. V was trimmed by 0 bases and J by 3 bases, leaving 9 bases between them. The germline V gene has CDR1 SGDLS and CDR2 YYNGEE. This CDR3 region has 15 residues. The CDR3 protein is CASSVASAYTGELFF. The CDR3 bases are TGTGCCAGCAGCGTAGCGTCCGCTTACACCGGGGAGCTGTTTTTT.

This chain connects TRBV7-9 to TRBJ1-2; a possible D gene is TRBD1 (6 bases). This CDR3 is 13 amino acids long. V lost 6 bases and J lost 6, with 14 bases in between. Germline lookup yields CDR1 SEHNR and CDR2 FQNEAQ (reference sequence). CDR3 bases: TGTGCCAGCAGTCGGGACATCCCGAATGGCTACACCTTC. Protein product: CASSRDIPNGYTF.

The chain carries TRBV5-1 and TRBJ2-4; tentatively, D is TRBD1 (5 bases). CDR1 is SGHRS, CDR2 YFSETQ, per germline. CDR3 size: 12 residues. V dropped 4 bases and J dropped 8 bases, with 10 bases sitting between them. CDR3 in amino acids: CASSADIDIQYF. The CDR3 bases are TGCGCCAGCAGCGCGGACATCGACATTCAGTACTTC.

The chain combines TRBV28 with TRBJ2-7; TRBD1 is a possible D gene (5 bases). The germline V gene has CDR1 MDHEN and CDR2 SYDVKM. The CDR3 is 14 amino acids. The V end was cut by 2 bases, the J end by 5 bases, with 13 bases between. DNA of the CDR3: TGTGCCAGCAGTTTAACCAGGGTGAAGAACGAGCAGTACTTC. Protein sequence: CASSLTRVKNEQYF.

The chain carries TRBV19 and TRBJ1-1; TRBD1 might be the D (5 bases). The CDR3 runs to 13 residues. Germline-derived CDR1 and CDR2 are LNHDA and SQIVND (reference sequence). V lost 6 bases and J 2 bases, leaving 10 bases between the germline ends. CDR3 in DNA: TGTGCCAGTAGCCCGGGACGTAACACTGAAGCTTTCTTT. Its translation: CASSPGRNTEAFF.

V usage is TRBV7-5 and J usage is TRBJ1-2; TRBD1 reflects the table's D call only, with no check against the DNA. TRBV7-5 is a documented pseudogene. This CDR3 has 13 amino acids. The chain's CDR3 is CARSSWTGYGYTF. In DNA, the CDR3 is TGTGCCAGAAGCTCGTGGACAGGTTATGGCTACACCTTC.